These 26 T cell receptor beta chains were all obtained from the same sample, sequenced in a study of CD4 T cells in relation to SARS-CoV-2 and coronaviruses. Sequenced by immunoSEQ multiplex PCR; TCRdb stores in-frame clones only, minus some. The sample consists of 35,000 to 45,000 clones, around 89% of them appearing once. The source material was memory CD4+ T cells from PBMCs. The receptors here all came from an adult with COVID-19.

V usage is TRBV15 and J usage is TRBJ2-3; D is undetermined. Germline CDR1 reads LNHNV; CDR2 reads YYDKDF (reference sequence). The CDR3 is 13 residues long. Deletions cut 5 bases from V and 2 bases from J, with 8 bases between. The CDR3 DNA sequence: TGTGCCACCAGCGGCCAGACCACAGATACGCAGTATTTT. It codes for CATSGQTTDTQYF.

This chain uses TRBV6-6 with TRBJ2-1; D remains ambiguous. V lost 0 bases and J lost 7, with 7 bases in between. The CDR3 spans 13 residues. Germline values: CDR1 MNHNY, CDR2 SVGAGI (reference sequence). CDR3 in amino acids: CASSYSTSNEQFF. In DNA, the CDR3 is TGTGCCAGCAGTTACTCGACCAGTAATGAGCAGTTCTTC.

This chain uses TRBV7-2 with TRBJ1-6, with D maybe TRBD1 (6 bases). The CDR3 consists of 13 residues. The germline CDR1 and CDR2 sequences are SGHTA and FQGNSA. The V end lost 6 bases, the J end lost 8 bases, and 11 bases lay between the germline ends. CDR3 in amino acids: CASRLQGHSPLHF. CDR3 DNA: TGTGCCAGCAGGCTACAGGGCCATTCACCCCTCCACTTT.

This chain links TRBV6-8 with TRBJ2-5, with D perhaps given as TRBD1 or TRBD2 (7 bases each). The CDR3 is 14 residues long. Between the trimmed V and J ends, which lost 6 bases and 7 bases, there was a span of 18 bases. Per the germline V gene, CDR1 is MNHGY and CDR2 is SAAAGT. The CDR3 loop reads CASSYRRGGGTQYF. The CDR3 nucleotides are TGTGCCAGCAGCTACCGCAGGGGGGGTGGGACCCAGTACTTC.

V and J are TRBV7-2 and TRBJ1-6; D ambiguous. This CDR3 is 12 amino acids long. Trimming removed 2 bases from V and 9 bases from J, with 5 bases in between. Germline CDR1 and CDR2: SGHTA and FQGNSA. In nucleotides, the CDR3 is TGTGCCAGCAGCTTAACGGTTTCACCCCTCCACTTT. The encoded protein is CASSLTVSPLHF.

The rearrangement joins TRBV19 to TRBJ2-1; D is unclear. The ends were cut back, 6 bases at V and 10 bases at J, with 10 bases in the middle. The germline V gene has CDR1 LNHDA and CDR2 SQIVND (reference sequence). The CDR3 is made up of 11 amino acids. CDR3 loop: CASRQFREQFF. For the CDR3, the DNA is TGTGCCAGTAGACAATTTCGGGAGCAGTTCTTC.

The V gene is TRBV11-2, the J gene TRBJ2-1; TRBD2 might be the D (6 bases). V was cut by 5 bases and J by 6 bases, with 14 bases left in between. CDR1 and CDR2 (germline): SGHAT, FQNNGV. The CDR3 spans 14 residues. The DNA of the CDR3 is TGTGCCAGCAGCCAGCGGGCGGGAAGCAATGAGCAGTTCTTC. Its protein product is CASSQRAGSNEQFF.

The gene calls are TRBV11-3 and TRBJ2-5; 9 nucleotides align to TRBD1. V was pared by 5 bases and J by 5 bases, with 9 bases of the junction left unmatched. Germline loops: CDR1 SGHNT, CDR2 YENEEA. There are 15 residues in the CDR3. The CDR3 sequence: CASSTRDREWETQYF. The CDR3 DNA reads as TGTGCCAGCAGCACCCGGGACAGGGAATGGGAGACCCAGTACTTC.

This sequence joins TRBV4-1 and TRBJ1-3; 8 bases fit TRBD1. Germline CDR1 is MGHRA and CDR2 is YSYEKL. Germline trimming cut 6 bases from V and 3 bases from J; bases unmatched to any gene: 4. CDR3 size: 14 residues. CDR3 in amino acids: CASSQGAGGNTIYF. The CDR3 bases are TGCGCCAGCAGTCAGGGGGCGGGTGGAAACACCATATATTTT.

The chain employs TRBV30 and TRBJ2-3, with D maybe TRBD2 (6 bases). Germline lookup yields CDR1 GTSNPN and CDR2 SVGIG (reference sequence). Trimming removed 2 bases at V and 11 bases at J, with 11 bases between. This CDR3 contains 11 residues. The CDR3 DNA sequence: TGTGCCTGGAGTAGGGACTGGGGGCAGTATTTT. This gives the protein CAWSRDWGQYF.

V and J are TRBV6-5 and TRBJ1-5, with a tentative D call TRBD1 (6 bases). CDR3 length: 15 residues. CDR1 and CDR2 (germline): MNHEY, SVGAGI. V was clipped by 8 bases and J by 5 bases, with 19 bases between them. Here the CDR3 DNA reads TGTGCCAGCCATATTTATTCCGGGACACATCAGCCCCAGCATTTT. Amino acids: CASHIYSGTHQPQHF.

The V gene is TRBV5-4, the J gene TRBJ2-3; 13 bases fit TRBD2. CDR3 length equals 16 residues. V shed 4 bases, J shed 1 base, and the junction held 3 bases outside the gene matches. Germline CDR1 reads SGHNT; CDR2 reads YYREEE (reference sequence). The CDR3 DNA follows: TGTGCCAGCAGCCCCGGGACTAGCGGGGGCACAGATACGCAGTATTTT. Translated, it gives CASSPGTSGGTDTQYF. Variable domain in full (rest from reference TRBV5-4 and TRBJ2-3): ETGVTQSPTHLIKTRGQQVTLRCSSQSGHNTVSWYQQALGQGPQFIFQYYREEENGRGNFPPRFSGLQFPNYSSELNVNALELDDSALYLCASSPGTSGGTDTQYFGPGTRLTVL.

This rearrangement joins TRBV6-4 to TRBJ1-1; D call uncertain. V dropped 6 bases and J dropped 2 bases, with 13 bases sitting between them. This CDR3 is 14 amino acids long. Germline V gene data show CDR1 as MRHNA and CDR2 as SNTAGT. This CDR3 reads CASSVVAGNTEAFF. Written as DNA, the CDR3 is TGTGCCAGCAGCGTCGTGGCGGGCAACACTGAAGCTTTCTTT.

V is TRBV7-9 and J is TRBJ1-2; possible D gene TRBD1, 5 bases. The germline CDR1 and CDR2 sequences are SEHNR and FQNEAQ (reference sequence). Trimming cost V 5 bases and J 8 bases, with 18 bases left between them. CDR3 length equals 14 residues. The chain's CDR3 is CASSPRQSRVGYTF. For the CDR3, the DNA is TGTGCCAGCAGCCCCCGACAGAGCCGTGTGGGCTACACCTTC.

The chain employs TRBV2 and TRBJ1-5, with no clear D. V gave up 4 bases and J gave up 3 bases, with 4 bases separating them. This CDR3 has 12 amino acids. Germline CDR1 is SNHLY and CDR2 is FYNNEI. CDR3 in amino acids: CASSGNNQPQHF. The CDR3 DNA reads TGTGCCAGCAGTGGAAACAATCAGCCCCAGCATTTT.

The chain recombines TRBV7-8 with TRBJ2-3; D remains unclear. V was pared by 1 base and J by 1 base, with 6 bases between. This CDR3 contains 14 residues. Germline lookup yields CDR1 SGHVS and CDR2 FQNEAQ. The CDR3 loop reads CASSLDGGTDTQYF. The CDR3, as DNA: TGTGCCAGCAGCTTAGATGGGGGCACAGATACGCAGTATTTT. The full variable domain, with the rest looked up from reference TRBV7-8 and TRBJ2-3, is GAGVSQSPRYKVAKRGQDVALRCDPISGHVSLFWYQQALGQGPEFLTYFQNEAQLDKSGLPSDRFFAERPEGSVSTLKIQRTQQEDSAVYLCASSLDGGTDTQYFGPGTRLTVL.

V and J are TRBV23-1 and TRBJ2-1; no clear D gene. TRBV23-1 is marked as an open reading frame, function uncertain. The CDR3 is made up of 14 amino acids. V gave up 3 bases and J gave up 3 bases, with 9 bases separating them. CDR3: CASSHLGNYNEQFF. CDR3 in DNA: TGCGCCAGCAGTCACTTAGGAAACTACAATGAGCAGTTCTTC.

The gene calls are TRBV5-1 and TRBJ2-3; possibly TRBD2 for D (7 bases). The ends were cut back, 2 bases at V and 0 bases at J, with 37 bases in the middle. The CDR3 consists of 24 residues. Germline V gene sequence: CDR1 SGHRS, CDR2 YFSETQ. CDR3 residues: CASSLRPTVEGGAKRATSTDTQYF. The DNA for the CDR3 is TGCGCCAGCAGCTTACGCCCCACAGTGGAAGGGGGGGCCAAACGGGCCACTAGCACAGATACGCAGTATTTT.

The chain links TRBV7-2 to TRBJ2-4; D is perhaps TRBD2 (6 bases). Between the trimmed V and J ends, which lost 4 bases and 0 bases, there was a span of 7 bases. The germline V gene has CDR1 SGHTA and CDR2 FQGNSA. This CDR3 contains 14 residues. The CDR3 DNA follows: TGTGCCAGCAGCTCGGGACTAGCCAAAAACATTCAGTACTTC. It translates to CASSSGLAKNIQYF.

A remark on this clone: This sample also contains other DNA sequences that code for the same CDR3. The J gene is TRBJ2-3, the V gene TRBV5-1; TRBD2 matches 7 bases. Germline V lookup: CDR1 SGHRS, CDR2 YFSETQ. The ends lost 1 base at V and 0 bases at J; junction bases unmatched: 2. This CDR3 is 15 amino acids long. The CDR3 is CASSLRGVSTDTQYF. For the CDR3, the DNA is TGCGCCAGCAGCTTGCGGGGGGTCAGCACAGATACGCAGTATTTT.

This chain links TRBV6-5 with TRBJ1-1, with D possibly TRBD1 on 5 matching bases. Deletions cut 7 bases from V and 0 bases from J, with 12 bases between. Germline CDR1 and CDR2: MNHEY and SVGAGI. The CDR3 totals 14 residues. The CDR3 DNA reads as TGTGCCAGCATTAGGGACGGAATGAACACTGAAGCTTTCTTT. It is translated as CASIRDGMNTEAFF.

CDR3 amino acids: CASSPGTGNRNTIYF. In DNA form, the CDR3 reads TGTGCCAGCAGTCCCGGGACAGGGAACAGAAACACCATATATTTT. The genes are TRBV6-5 and TRBJ1-3; 9 positions match TRBD1. V shed 5 bases, J shed 5 bases, and the junction held 7 bases outside the gene matches. CDR3 length: 15 residues. Germline V gene sequence: CDR1 MNHEY, CDR2 SVGAGI.

This chain uses TRBV3-1 (or the pseudogene TRBV3-2) with TRBJ2-5; D not resolved. The CDR3 consists of 14 residues. The V end lost 4 bases, the J end lost 2 bases, and 11 bases lay between the germline ends. The germline CDR1 and CDR2 sequences are LGHDT and YNNKEL (reference sequence). As DNA, the CDR3 is TGTGCCAGCAGCCCATCCGGACGGCAAGAGACCCAGTACTTC. Translating it yields CASSPSGRQETQYF.

The chain links TRBV13 to TRBJ2-3; 12 bases fit TRBD2. V lost 5 bases to trimming and J lost 8 bases; unmatched junction nucleotides: 11. The CDR3 length is 16 residues. Germline CDR1 is PRHDT and CDR2 is FYEKMQ (reference sequence). The CDR3 reads CASSPQRTSGIATQYF. The CDR3 nucleotides read TGTGCCAGCAGCCCACAAAGGACTAGCGGGATTGCTACGCAGTATTTT.

The sample holds a few counts of this clone. V gene TRBV7-2 combines with J gene TRBJ1-1; no clear D gene. The V end was cut by 2 bases, the J end by 0 bases, with 1 base between. This CDR3 has 12 residues. Germline CDR1 reads SGHTA; CDR2 reads FQGNSA. CDR3 DNA: TGTGCCAGCAGCTTAATGAACACTGAAGCTTTCTTT. This translates into CASSLMNTEAFF.

This sequence joins TRBV18 and TRBJ2-3, with D perhaps TRBD1 (6 bases). V dropped 2 bases and J dropped 4 bases, with 16 bases sitting between them. Germline CDR1 KGHSH, CDR2 LQKENI. CDR3 size: 16 residues. The CDR3 DNA sequence: TGTGCCAGCTCACCAGGGCACAGGGCACAGGCAGATACGCAGTATTTT. Amino acid sequence: CASSPGHRAQADTQYF.